This T cell receptor beta chain was obtained from a study of T-cell memory formation after mild COVID-19. The overall study: TCR clustering was largely donor specific.

Study results and limitations: CM and EM subsets held most contracting CD4+ clones; EMRA held CD8+ ones.

This clonotype was counted a few times. Its target is unknown. 5'RACE, which relied on constant-segment primers, yielded TCR alpha and TCR beta cDNA libraries carrying sample barcodes and UMIs. MiXCR, applied by TCRdb to the 5' RACE reads, yields one record per CDR3 protein. Among fewer than 700,000 distinct CDR3 sequences listed, about a sixth were seen once. This TCR was sampled from an adult woman who had mild COVID-19 (a few samples of this study predate the infection). Cell type and time point are not known. Sequences were obtained from PBMCs or a T cell subset sorted from them (not recorded which).

Here the CDR3 reads CATSDSGNQPQHF. CDR3 bases: TGTGCCACCAGTGACAGTGGGAATCAGCCCCAGCATTTT. The V and J genes are TRBV24-1 and TRBJ1-5; D unclear. CDR1 KGHDR and CDR2 SFDVKD come from the germline V gene. V was clipped by 4 bases and J by 4 bases, with 7 bases between them. The CDR3 loop spans 13 amino acids.